The 24 T cell receptor beta chains below all came from one sample that was sequenced in a study of cytomegalovirus exposure and HLA in healthy donors. PCR employed 60 Vbeta and 13 Jbeta primers. This table comes from immunoSEQ multiplex PCR, and its TCRdb copy is limited to in-frame clones, with some not included. The sample has about 150,000 clones, roughly 82% seen once. The sequencing sample was made of PBMCs. All receptors derive from a woman aged 45-59 years in good health and CMV-seropositive.

The chain recombines TRBV6-6 with TRBJ1-3, with D possibly being TRBD1 (6 bases). The germline CDR1 and CDR2 sequences are MNHNY and SVGAGI (reference sequence). This CDR3 comprises 16 residues. V lost 0 bases and J 9 bases, leaving 18 bases between the germline ends. The CDR3 region has the DNA TGTGCCAGCAGTTACTCGATGGGCACAGGGAGTACCACCATATATTTT. The encoded protein is CASSYSMGTGSTTIYF.

The chain recombines TRBV19 with TRBJ2-7; 8 bases fit TRBD1. With 4 bases clipped from V and 2 bases from J, the junction kept 7 bases outside the gene matches. The germline CDR1 and CDR2 sequences are LNHDA and SQIVND (reference sequence). The CDR3 is 15 residues long. The CDR3 protein is CASSKPGTGTYEQYF. The CDR3 region has the DNA TGTGCCAGTAGTAAACCCGGGACAGGAACCTACGAGCAGTACTTC.

The V call is TRBV6-6, the J call TRBJ2-1, with 10 nucleotides matching TRBD1. Germline V gives CDR1 MNHNY, CDR2 SVGAGI (reference sequence). The trim removed 4 bases at V and 4 bases at J, leaving 4 bases unmatched. The CDR3 is 15 residues long. CDR3 sequence: CASSFRTGGYNEQFF. The CDR3 region has the DNA TGTGCCAGCAGTTTTAGGACAGGGGGTTACAATGAGCAGTTCTTC.

The chain is built from TRBV27 and TRBJ2-3; D is perhaps TRBD2 (6 bases). With 7 bases removed from V and 6 bases from J, the gap between germline ends came to 17 bases. From germline, CDR1 is MNHEY and CDR2 SMNVEV (reference sequence). This CDR3 spans 14 amino acids. For the CDR3, the DNA is TGTGCCAGCACTAGACCGGGACTCCCCGATACGCAGTATTTT. Encoded protein: CASTRPGLPDTQYF.

This clone was recorded only once. CDR3 sequence: CATSRDVLGSGGSPLHF. CDR3 coding DNA: TGTGCCACCAGCAGAGACGTTTTAGGGTCCGGAGGTTCACCCCTCCACTTT. J is TRBJ1-6 and V is TRBV15; D gene unclear. Trimming pared 0 bases from V and 9 bases from J, leaving 18 bases between. This CDR3 has 17 residues. CDR1 and CDR2 (germline): LNHNV, YYDKDF (reference sequence).

The chain has TRBV11-2 and TRBJ2-5, with 8 nucleotides matching TRBD2. The length of the CDR3 is 15 residues. V trimming: 1 base; J trimming: 2 bases; junction bases outside the gene matches: 3. Germline V CDR1 and CDR2: SGHAT, FQNNGV. The CDR3 loop reads CASSLGGGIQETQYF. CDR3 in DNA: TGTGCCAGCAGCTTAGGCGGGGGGATTCAAGAGACCCAGTACTTC.

The chain links TRBV2 to TRBJ2-7, with TRBD2 matching 9 bases. Trimming removed 6 bases from V and 1 base from J; junction bases left unmatched: 4. Germline values: CDR1 SNHLY, CDR2 FYNNEI. CDR3 length: 14 residues. CDR3 sequence: CASSPAGGSYEQYF. CDR3 DNA sequence: TGTGCCAGCAGCCCAGCGGGGGGTTCCTACGAGCAGTACTTC.

This clone was recorded only once. This chain links TRBV2 with TRBJ2-6; 8 bases match TRBD1. V lost 8 bases to trimming and J lost 0 bases; unmatched junction nucleotides: 12. Per germline, CDR1 SNHLY and CDR2 FYNNEI. This CDR3 has 18 residues. In DNA, the CDR3 is TGTGCCAGCCTGATCCGGGGACAGGTTAGCTCTGGGGCCAACGTCCTGACTTTC. Translated: CASLIRGQVSSGANVLTF. Full variable domain (outside the CDR3, taken from reference TRBV2 and TRBJ2-6): EPEVTQTPSHQVTQMGQEVILRCVPISNHLYFYWYRQILGQKVEFLVSFYNNEISEKSEIFDDQFSVERPDGSNFTLKIRSTKLEDSAMYFCASLIRGQVSSGANVLTFGAGSRLTVL.

This sequence joins TRBV5-8 and TRBJ1-3, with 7 bases matching TRBD1. Germline assignment: CDR1 SGHTS and CDR2 YDEGEE. V shed 5 bases, J shed 2 bases, and the junction held 4 bases outside the gene matches. The CDR3 spans 14 residues. This CDR3 reads CASRKTGTGNTIYF. In nucleotides, the CDR3 is TGTGCCAGCAGGAAGACAGGGACTGGAAACACCATATATTTT.

The chain joins TRBV5-4 to TRBJ1-4, with TRBD1 matching over 11 bases. The CDR3 sequence is 15 residues long. Germline V CDR1 and CDR2: SGHNT, YYREEE (reference sequence). V lost 4 bases and J lost 6; bases outside the gene matches: 5. CDR3 in DNA: TGTGCCAGCAGCACCGGACAGGGGGCTTATGAAAAACTGTTTTTT. Protein: CASSTGQGAYEKLFF.

The chain carries TRBV7-8 and TRBJ2-6; D might be TRBD1 (5 bases). CDR1 and CDR2 from the germline V gene are SGHVS and FQNEAQ. The CDR3 is made up of 16 amino acids. Trimming stripped 5 bases from V and 0 bases from J, with 11 bases between. CDR3: CASSRRRDSGANVLTF. The CDR3 DNA sequence: TGTGCCAGCAGCCGGCGCAGGGACTCTGGGGCCAACGTCCTGACTTTC.

The chain has TRBV7-2 and TRBJ1-2; D is perhaps TRBD1 (6 bases). This CDR3 has 15 amino acids. Per germline, CDR1 SGHTA and CDR2 FQGNSA. V was cut by 4 bases and J by 3 bases, with 15 bases left in between. This CDR3 is CASSSPRGADYGYTF. CDR3 DNA: TGTGCCAGCAGCTCGCCCCGGGGGGCGGACTATGGCTACACCTTC.

The chain links TRBV5-1 to TRBJ2-5, with D maybe TRBD1 (6 bases). The CDR3 is 14 amino acids. Trimming left V 3 bases short and J 5 bases short, with 14 bases between. Per germline, CDR1 SGHRS and CDR2 YFSETQ. The DNA of the CDR3 is TGCGCCAGCAGCTGGGGACAAGGGCGGGAGACCCAGTACTTC. Its protein is CASSWGQGRETQYF. Combining the CDR3 with reference TRBV5-1 and TRBJ2-5 gives the whole variable domain KAGVTQTPRYLIKTRGQQVTLSCSPISGHRSVSWYQQTPGQGLQFLFEYFSETQRNKGNFPGRFSGRQFSNSRSEMNVSTLELGDSALYLCASSWGQGRETQYFGPGTRLLVL.

The chain recombines TRBV4-3 with TRBJ2-3; 11 bases agree with TRBD2. The CDR3 contains 19 residues. The V gene's germline CDR1 is LGHNA and CDR2 YSLEER. V gave up 1 base and J gave up 4 bases; unmatched junction bases: 13. CDR3 DNA: TGCGCCAGCAGCCAAGTTAAACTAGCGGGGGTCTCCCGGGCAGATACGCAGTATTTT. This translates into CASSQVKLAGVSRADTQYF.

V and J are TRBV5-1 and TRBJ2-2; a weak D match, TRBD1 (6 bases). Germline assignment: CDR1 SGHRS and CDR2 YFSETQ. Trimming took 0 bases from V and 0 from J, leaving 12 bases between them. The CDR3 is 17 amino acids. CDR3 residues: CASSLGGLSANTGELFF. For the CDR3, the DNA is TGCGCCAGCAGCTTGGGGGGGCTATCCGCGAACACCGGGGAGCTGTTTTTT.

The chain recombines TRBV19 with TRBJ1-1; D not resolved. Trimming shortened V by 10 bases and J by 1 base, and 13 bases separated the two germline ends. The CDR3 is 13 residues long. Germline-derived CDR1 and CDR2 are LNHDA and SQIVND (reference sequence). DNA for the CDR3: TGTGCCACCGGCGGGTGGGGGAACACTGAAGCTTTCTTT. This sequence encodes CATGGWGNTEAFF.

The rearrangement uses TRBV5-6 and TRBJ2-7; maybe TRBD1 (6 bases). Germline V gives CDR1 SGHDT, CDR2 YYEEEE. CDR3 size: 13 residues. V lost 2 bases and J 4 bases, leaving 10 bases between the germline ends. For the CDR3, the DNA is TGTGCCAGCAGCTTAACAGGGCCTTACGAGCAGTACTTC. Translation: CASSLTGPYEQYF.

V gene TRBV6-1 combines with J gene TRBJ1-1; 7 bases are shared with TRBD1. In germline, CDR1 is MNHNS, CDR2 SASEGT. With V trimmed by 2 bases and J by 3 bases, 9 bases remained unmatched. This CDR3 contains 16 residues. This CDR3 reads CASSERGQPSDTEAFF. In nucleotides, the CDR3 is TGTGCCAGCAGTGAAAGGGGACAGCCCAGTGACACTGAAGCTTTCTTT.

J is TRBJ1-5 and V is TRBV6-1; 9 nucleotides match TRBD1. Unmatched junction bases numbered 3, after V lost 7 bases and J lost 2 bases. CDR1 is MNHNS and CDR2 is SASEGT in the germline V gene. The CDR3 has 14 residues. The CDR3 DNA reads TGTGCCAGCACCCGGACAGGGGGCAATCAGCCCCAGCATTTT. Its translation is CASTRTGGNQPQHF.

This chain joins TRBV25-1 and TRBJ2-2, with 7 bases identical to TRBD1. Trimming at V came to 4 bases and at J to 7 bases, leaving 9 bases not matched to a gene. The germline V gene encodes CDR1 MGHDK and CDR2 SYGVNS. The CDR3 is made up of 15 amino acids. CDR3 sequence: CASSVLGGIGGELFF. Here the CDR3 DNA reads TGTGCCAGCAGTGTACTAGGGGGCATAGGCGGGGAGCTGTTTTTT.

This clone was observed a handful of times. J is TRBJ2-1 and V is TRBV11-3, with 7 bases lining up with TRBD1. Trimming took 5 bases from V and 3 from J; bases not matched to a gene: 10. There are 16 residues in the CDR3. The germline gives CDR1 SGHNT, CDR2 YENEEA. Here the CDR3 reads CASSITGTALYNEQFF. The CDR3 DNA follows: TGTGCCAGCAGCATTACCGGGACAGCTCTCTACAATGAGCAGTTCTTC.

This chain connects TRBV2 to TRBJ2-7; 8 nucleotides match TRBD1. This CDR3 comprises 15 residues. V was pared by 5 bases and J by 0 bases, with 6 bases of the junction left unmatched. Germline lookup yields CDR1 SNHLY and CDR2 FYNNEI. The CDR3 reads CASSTGTGPSYEQYF. CDR3 in DNA: TGTGCCAGCAGTACCGGGACAGGTCCCTCCTACGAGCAGTACTTC.

This chain uses TRBV27 with TRBJ2-2, with no clear D. Trimming took 1 base from V and 5 from J, leaving 11 bases between them. CDR1 MNHEY and CDR2 SMNVEV come from the germline V gene (reference sequence). This CDR3 comprises 15 residues. The CDR3 bases are TGTGCCAGCAGTTTATTCGGCTACGGGACCGGGGAGCTGTTTTTT. Residues: CASSLFGYGTGELFF.

The rearrangement joins TRBV2 to TRBJ1-1; a weak D match, TRBD1 (6 bases). In germline, CDR1 is SNHLY, CDR2 FYNNEI. V was trimmed by 5 bases and J by 2 bases, leaving 12 bases between them. The CDR3 spans 14 residues. The CDR3 nucleotides are TGTGCCAGCAGTTTTGGACAGATCAACACTGAAGCTTTCTTT. Translating it yields CASSFGQINTEAFF.